This T cell receptor (beta chain) originates from a study of human T cells and chemical hapten exposure. Sequencing started from total RNA isolated from unfractionated whole blood. CDR1 is MGHRA, CDR2 YSYEKL, per germline. The V gene end was trimmed by 1 base and the J gene end by 5 bases; junction bases not matched to a gene: 7. The CDR3 has 19 residues. In its sample, this clonotype was seen a few times. TCRdb analysed the 5' RACE reads with MiXCR anew, one entry per CDR3 protein. The sample holds about 140,000 distinct CDR3 sequences, 4.1% seen once. This receptor was obtained from a female donor in good health. This chain links TRBV4-1 with TRBJ2-2; 16 bases align to TRBD2. CDR3 region: CASSQAPGLAGGRTGELFF. Here the CDR3 DNA reads TGCGCCAGCAGCCAAGCCCCGGGACTAGCGGGGGGGCGTACCGGGGAGCTGTTTTTT.